A single sample is the source of the 20 T cell receptor beta chains below, sequenced in a study of blood T cell repertoires in COVID-19 (dated by TCRdb to 2018 to 2021). Preparation of the library involved the immunoSEQ multiplex PCR assay. TCRdb re-hosts the immuneACCESS table, in-frame sequences only. Its copies lack some clones; in the studies checked, an unresolved V gene accounts for under half of them, and the cause for the rest is not known. This sample comprises around 40,000 clones, about 82% of them detected only once. The ten largest clones add up to roughly 35% of the sample. Sequencing was performed on peripheral blood. All receptors come from an elderly man with active or convalescent COVID-19.

The genes are TRBV19 and TRBJ2-7; D gene unclear. Looked up from germline, CDR1 is LNHDA and CDR2 is SQIVND (reference sequence). Trimming pared 3 bases from V and 1 base from J, leaving 10 bases between. The CDR3 runs to 14 residues. The CDR3 spells CASSITHTSYEQYF. The CDR3 DNA reads as TGTGCCAGTAGTATTACACACACATCCTACGAGCAGTACTTC.

This chain connects TRBV28 to TRBJ2-1; D perhaps matches TRBD1 (6 bases). V gave up 7 bases and J gave up 4 bases, with 11 bases separating them. Germline loops: CDR1 MDHEN, CDR2 SYDVKM. CDR3 size: 13 residues. The CDR3, as DNA: TGTGCCAGCATGCGCAGGGGATACAATGAGCAGTTCTTC. Its protein is CASMRRGYNEQFF.

The CDR3: CASSLVGASSGNTIYF. The CDR3 DNA reads TGCGCCAGCAGCTTGGTAGGGGCCAGCTCTGGAAACACCATATATTTT. The V and J genes are TRBV5-1 and TRBJ1-3; D is possibly TRBD1 (5 bases). This CDR3 spans 16 amino acids. Per the germline V gene, CDR1 is SGHRS and CDR2 is YFSETQ. The germline V and J ends were trimmed by 0 bases and 0 bases, with 10 bases remaining between them. The entire variable domain, with the rest obtained from reference TRBV5-1 and TRBJ1-3, is as follows: KAGVTQTPRYLIKTRGQQVTLSCSPISGHRSVSWYQQTPGQGLQFLFEYFSETQRNKGNFPGRFSGRQFSNSRSEMNVSTLELGDSALYLCASSLVGASSGNTIYFGEGSWLTVV.

The genes are TRBV9 and TRBJ2-3; D perhaps matches TRBD2 (7 bases). Germline loops: CDR1 SGDLS, CDR2 YYNGEE. The V gene lost 3 bases and the J gene lost 4 bases, with 15 bases spanning the gap. The CDR3 runs 15 residues. The CDR3 DNA is TGTGCCAGCAGCGGCGGACTAGGGGGAGCAGATACGCAGTATTTT. It translates to CASSGGLGGADTQYF.

This chain links TRBV2 with TRBJ1-1, with D maybe TRBD1 (5 bases). Germline V CDR1 and CDR2: SNHLY, FYNNEI. CDR3 length: 13 residues. V was clipped by 8 bases and J by 5 bases, with 15 bases between them. CDR3 sequence reads: CASLVGVRTEAFF. The CDR3 coding sequence is TGTGCCAGCCTGGTAGGGGTTAGGACTGAAGCTTTCTTT.

CDR3 protein: CASSPGRGTGIYNEQFF. As DNA, the CDR3 is TGTGCCAGCTCACCGGGTCGCGGGACAGGGATTTACAATGAGCAGTTCTTC. The chain joins TRBV18 to TRBJ2-1; 9 bases map to TRBD1. Germline loops: CDR1 KGHSH, CDR2 LQKENI. The CDR3 has 17 amino acids. V gave up 3 bases and J gave up 4 bases; unmatched junction bases: 10.

The gene calls are TRBV6-5 and TRBJ1-6, with 7 bases lining up with TRBD1. The V and J ends lost 4 bases and 5 bases, in that order; junction bases with no gene match: 2. From germline, CDR1 is MNHEY and CDR2 SVGAGI. The CDR3 sequence is 14 residues long. The CDR3 DNA is TGTGCCAGCAGTTCGGGACAGCATAATTCACCCCTCCACTTT. Translation gives CASSSGQHNSPLHF.

This rearrangement joins TRBV28 to TRBJ2-7; 8 bases line up with TRBD1. Germline assignment: CDR1 MDHEN and CDR2 SYDVKM. V trimming: 7 bases; J trimming: 3 bases; junction bases outside the gene matches: 11. This CDR3 region has 15 residues. This CDR3 is CASTALRDRSYEQYF. The CDR3 DNA sequence: TGTGCCAGCACCGCTTTACGGGACAGGAGCTACGAGCAGTACTTC.

The chain couples TRBV4-2 to TRBJ2-3; 9 bases line up with TRBD2. The germline gives CDR1 LGHNA, CDR2 YNFKEQ. V trimming: 2 bases; J trimming: 5 bases; junction bases outside the gene matches: 8. The CDR3 length is 16 residues. The CDR3 reads CASSQMLAGVGDTQYF. Here the CDR3 DNA reads TGTGCCAGCAGCCAAATGTTAGCGGGAGTGGGAGATACGCAGTATTTT.

The V gene is TRBV18, the J gene TRBJ2-5; a weak D match, TRBD1 (6 bases). CDR1 KGHSH and CDR2 LQKENI come from the germline V gene. V dropped 5 bases and J dropped 5 bases, with 12 bases sitting between them. This CDR3 spans 13 amino acids. This chain's CDR3 is CASSIGQGETQYF. CDR3 bases: TGTGCCAGCTCAATAGGCCAGGGGGAGACCCAGTACTTC. The variable domain in full, with the rest retrieved from reference TRBV18 and TRBJ2-5, is NAGVMQNPRHLVRRRGQEARLRCSPMKGHSHVYWYRQLPEEGLKFMVYLQKENIIDESGMPKERFSAEFPKEGPSILRIQQVVRGDSAAYFCASSIGQGETQYFGPGTRLLVL.

The chain is built from TRBV18 and TRBJ2-4; D might be TRBD2 (6 bases). Germline CDR1 and CDR2: KGHSH and LQKENI. The CDR3 is 14 amino acids. V was pared by 4 bases and J by 5 bases, with 12 bases between. In DNA, the CDR3 is TGTGCCAGCTCACAGCGGGCAGGTGAAAACATTCAGTACTTC. Translating gives CASSQRAGENIQYF. Full variable domain (remainder filled in from reference TRBV18 and TRBJ2-4): NAGVMQNPRHLVRRRGQEARLRCSPMKGHSHVYWYRQLPEEGLKFMVYLQKENIIDESGMPKERFSAEFPKEGPSILRIQQVVRGDSAAYFCASSQRAGENIQYFGAGTRLSVL.

This clone was seen a single time. The genes are TRBV30 and TRBJ1-5, with D uncertain. The V gene's germline CDR1 is GTSNPN and CDR2 SVGIG (reference sequence). Trimming left V 2 bases short and J 1 base short, with 6 bases between. The CDR3 has 13 amino acids. CDR3 coding DNA: TGTGCCTGGAGTCCGGGAAGCAATCAGCCCCAGCATTTT. Translation gives CAWSPGSNQPQHF.

The chain links TRBV19 to TRBJ1-1; D might be TRBD1 (5 bases). In germline, CDR1 is LNHDA, CDR2 SQIVND (reference sequence). V was clipped by 3 bases and J by 1 base, with 12 bases between them. The CDR3 consists of 15 residues. The CDR3 is CASSMVQAPNTEAFF. CDR3 nucleotide sequence: TGTGCCAGTAGTATGGTACAGGCCCCGAACACTGAAGCTTTCTTT.

The rearrangement joins TRBV5-1 to TRBJ2-7, with 7 bases aligning to TRBD1. Trimming at V came to 7 bases and at J to 0 bases, leaving 10 bases not matched to a gene. Germline V lookup: CDR1 SGHRS, CDR2 YFSETQ. CDR3 length equals 15 residues. CDR3 DNA: TGCGCCAGCCAATTGGGGACAGCAAGCTCCTACGAGCAGTACTTC. Protein: CASQLGTASSYEQYF. Full variable domain (remainder filled in from reference TRBV5-1 and TRBJ2-7): KAGVTQTPRYLIKTRGQQVTLSCSPISGHRSVSWYQQTPGQGLQFLFEYFSETQRNKGNFPGRFSGRQFSNSRSEMNVSTLELGDSALYLCASQLGTASSYEQYFGPGTRLTVT.

The chain combines TRBV18 with TRBJ2-1; 10 nucleotides agree with TRBD2. The junction had 6 bases not matched to a gene; V was cut back by 0 bases and J by 7 bases. Germline values: CDR1 KGHSH, CDR2 LQKENI. The CDR3 runs to 16 residues. CDR3 in amino acids: CASSPPSSGSGNEQFF. CDR3 DNA: TGTGCCAGCTCACCACCGTCTAGCGGGAGCGGGAATGAGCAGTTCTTC.

V gene TRBV12-5 combines with J gene TRBJ2-3; no reliable D call. CDR3 size: 13 residues. Germline assignment: CDR1 LGHNT and CDR2 FRNRAP. Between the trimmed V and J ends, which lost 6 bases and 3 bases, there was a span of 10 bases. The CDR3 protein is CASGPSGTDTQYF. In DNA, the CDR3 is TGTGCTAGTGGACCTAGTGGGACAGATACGCAGTATTTT. The variable domain in full, with the rest retrieved from reference TRBV12-5 and TRBJ2-3, is DARVTQTPRHKVTEMGQEVTMRCQPILGHNTVFWYRQTMMQGLELLAYFRNRAPLDDSGMPKDRFSAEMPDATLATLKIQPSEPRDSAVYFCASGPSGTDTQYFGPGTRLTVL.

V and J are TRBV18 and TRBJ1-6; no clear D gene. The CDR3 runs 14 residues. The V gene lost 2 bases and the J gene lost 6 bases, with 8 bases spanning the gap. CDR1 is KGHSH and CDR2 is LQKENI in the germline V gene. This chain's CDR3 is CASSPEHVNSPLHF. The CDR3 DNA reads TGTGCCAGCTCACCAGAACACGTTAATTCACCCCTCCACTTT.

The chain couples TRBV4-1 to TRBJ1-1; 7 positions agree with TRBD1. V dropped 5 bases and J dropped 4; count of bases not matched to a gene: 13. Per germline, CDR1 MGHRA and CDR2 YSYEKL. CDR3 length: 16 amino acids. The CDR3 DNA reads as TGCGCCAGCAGCGAACAGGGGACGGTGAGATCCACTGAAGCTTTCTTT. It encodes CASSEQGTVRSTEAFF.

This clone appeared a few times. The rearrangement links TRBV3-1 (or the pseudogene TRBV3-2) to TRBJ2-1; TRBD2 matches at 9 bases. V gave up 3 bases and J gave up 10 bases; unmatched junction bases: 10. The germline V gene encodes CDR1 LGHDT and CDR2 YNNKEL (reference sequence). CDR3 size: 15 residues. CDR3: CASSQQVGLAGEQFF. The CDR3 DNA follows: TGTGCCAGCAGCCAGCAAGTGGGACTAGCTGGGGAGCAGTTCTTC.

The chain couples TRBV18 to TRBJ2-1; possibly TRBD2 for D (6 bases). Germline V gene sequence: CDR1 KGHSH, CDR2 LQKENI. This CDR3 contains 15 residues. V was cut by 4 bases and J by 6 bases, with 16 bases left in between. CDR3 sequence (DNA): TGTGCCAGCTCACAATCAGGACTACCGAGCAATGAGCAGTTCTTC. This codes for CASSQSGLPSNEQFF.